This T cell receptor (beta chain) was observed in a study of blood T cell repertoires in COVID-19. Per the study methods: By means of reference gene primer amplification, nucleated cell counts were estimated. Clones were sequenced by immunoSEQ multiplex PCR, and TCRdb holds only the in-frame ones, with some missing. The V and J calls and clone size were taken over from that table, and D and trimming were inferred from the DNA. The table has 250,000 to 300,000 clones, roughly 88% seen once; the top ten hold approximately 2%. This clone was seen a few times. Individuals aged roughly 18 to 95 years were recruited from fewer than 30 US areas. Two negative PCRs, clearance, or symptom resolution characterized the recovered Cohort 3 donors. The sequencing input was PBMCs or T cells enriched from blood (not recorded which). This clonotype was obtained from a woman aged 50 to 60 who had recovered from COVID-19.

The CDR3 DNA sequence: TGTGCCAGCAGTACGACAGGGATTCATACTGAAGCTTTCTTT. The encoded protein is CASSTTGIHTEAFF. The J gene is TRBJ1-1, the V gene TRBV27, with 7 bases that match TRBD1. Per the germline V gene, CDR1 is MNHEY and CDR2 is SMNVEV (reference sequence). The J segment lost 5 bases and the V segment lost 5 bases, leaving 8 bases of the junction unmatched. This CDR3 has 14 residues.